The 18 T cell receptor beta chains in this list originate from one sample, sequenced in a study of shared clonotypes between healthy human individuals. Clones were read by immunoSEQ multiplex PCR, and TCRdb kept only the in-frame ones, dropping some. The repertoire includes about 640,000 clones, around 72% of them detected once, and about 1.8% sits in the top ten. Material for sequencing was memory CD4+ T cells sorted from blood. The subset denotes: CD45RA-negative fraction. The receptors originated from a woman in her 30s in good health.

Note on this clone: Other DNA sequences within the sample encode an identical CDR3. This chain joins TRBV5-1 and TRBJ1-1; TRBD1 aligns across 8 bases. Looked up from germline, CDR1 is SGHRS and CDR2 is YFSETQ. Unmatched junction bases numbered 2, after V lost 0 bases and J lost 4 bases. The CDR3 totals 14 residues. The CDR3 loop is CASSLGTGGTEAFF. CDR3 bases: TGCGCCAGCAGCTTGGGTACAGGGGGCACTGAAGCTTTCTTT.

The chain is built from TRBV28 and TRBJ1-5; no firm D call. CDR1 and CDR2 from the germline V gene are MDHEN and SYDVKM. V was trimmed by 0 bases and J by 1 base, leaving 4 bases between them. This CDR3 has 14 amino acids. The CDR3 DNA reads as TGTGCCAGCAGTTTATGGCCAAGCAATCAGCCCCAGCATTTT. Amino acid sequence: CASSLWPSNQPQHF.

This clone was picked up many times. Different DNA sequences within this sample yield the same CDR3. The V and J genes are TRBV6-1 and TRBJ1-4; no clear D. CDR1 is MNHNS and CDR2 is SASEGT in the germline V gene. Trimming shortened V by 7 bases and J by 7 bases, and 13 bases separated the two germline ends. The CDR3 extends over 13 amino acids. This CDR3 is CASIRSKGEKLFF. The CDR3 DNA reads TGTGCCAGCATTAGGTCCAAGGGTGAAAAACTGTTTTTT.

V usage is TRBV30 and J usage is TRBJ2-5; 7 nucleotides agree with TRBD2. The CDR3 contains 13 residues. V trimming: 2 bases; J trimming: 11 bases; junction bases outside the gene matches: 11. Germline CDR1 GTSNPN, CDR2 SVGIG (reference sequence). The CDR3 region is CAWSWSGGGEQYF. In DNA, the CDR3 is TGTGCCTGGAGTTGGTCGGGAGGTGGAGAGCAGTACTTC.

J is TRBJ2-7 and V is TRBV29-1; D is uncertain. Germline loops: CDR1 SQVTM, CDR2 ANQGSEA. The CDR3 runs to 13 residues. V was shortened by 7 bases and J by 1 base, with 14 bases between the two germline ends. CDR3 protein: CSALATGSYEQYF. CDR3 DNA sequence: TGCAGCGCATTGGCCACCGGATCCTACGAGCAGTACTTC.

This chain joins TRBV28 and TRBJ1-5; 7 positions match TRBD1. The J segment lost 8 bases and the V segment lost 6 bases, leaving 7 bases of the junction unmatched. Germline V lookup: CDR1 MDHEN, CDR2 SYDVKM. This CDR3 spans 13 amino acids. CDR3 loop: CASRNRGPEPQHF. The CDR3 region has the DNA TGTGCCAGCAGAAACAGGGGTCCGGAGCCCCAGCATTTT. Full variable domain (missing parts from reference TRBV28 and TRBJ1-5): DVKVTQSSRYLVKRTGEKVFLECVQDMDHENMFWYRQDPGLGLRLIYFSYDVKMKEKGDIPEGYSVSREKKERFSLILESASTNQTSMYLCASRNRGPEPQHFGDGTRLSIL.

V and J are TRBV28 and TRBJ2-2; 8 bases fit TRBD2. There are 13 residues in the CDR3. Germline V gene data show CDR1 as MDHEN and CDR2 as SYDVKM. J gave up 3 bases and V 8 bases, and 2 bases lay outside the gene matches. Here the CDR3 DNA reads TGTGCCAGCGGGCGGGAGGACACCGGGGAGCTGTTTTTT. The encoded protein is CASGREDTGELFF.

CDR3 DNA: TGTGCCAGCAGTTTATCGCCGGGACTAGCGGCCCCGAGCTCCTACAATGAGCAGTTCTTC. Residues: CASSLSPGLAAPSSYNEQFF. The chain combines TRBV27 with TRBJ2-1, with 11 nucleotides matching TRBD2. Germline CDR1 reads MNHEY; CDR2 reads SMNVEV (reference sequence). The CDR3 is made up of 20 amino acids. J was trimmed by 0 bases and V by 0 bases; bases with no gene match: 10.

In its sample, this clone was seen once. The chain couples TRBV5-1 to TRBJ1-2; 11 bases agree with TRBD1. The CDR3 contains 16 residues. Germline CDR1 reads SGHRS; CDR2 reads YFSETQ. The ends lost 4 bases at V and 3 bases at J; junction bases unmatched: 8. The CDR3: CASSRGQGGSDYGYTF. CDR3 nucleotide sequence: TGCGCCAGCAGCAGGGGACAGGGGGGTTCTGACTATGGCTACACCTTC.

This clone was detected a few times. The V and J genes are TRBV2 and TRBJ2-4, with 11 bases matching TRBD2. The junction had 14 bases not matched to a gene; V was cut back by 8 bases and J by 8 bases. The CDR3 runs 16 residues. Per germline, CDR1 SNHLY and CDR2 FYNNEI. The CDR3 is CASARERTSGLDIQYF. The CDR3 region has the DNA TGTGCCAGCGCCAGGGAGAGGACTAGCGGGCTGGACATTCAGTACTTC. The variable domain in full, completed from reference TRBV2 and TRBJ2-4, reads EPEVTQTPSHQVTQMGQEVILRCVPISNHLYFYWYRQILGQKVEFLVSFYNNEISEKSEIFDDQFSVERPDGSNFTLKIRSTKLEDSAMYFCASARERTSGLDIQYFGAGTRLSVL.

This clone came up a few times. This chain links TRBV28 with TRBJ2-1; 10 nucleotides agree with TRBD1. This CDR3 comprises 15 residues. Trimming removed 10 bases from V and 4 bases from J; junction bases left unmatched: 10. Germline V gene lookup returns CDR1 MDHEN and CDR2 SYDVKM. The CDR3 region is CATYPGTGVYNEQFF. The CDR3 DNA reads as TGTGCCACCTATCCCGGGACAGGGGTTTACAATGAGCAGTTCTTC.

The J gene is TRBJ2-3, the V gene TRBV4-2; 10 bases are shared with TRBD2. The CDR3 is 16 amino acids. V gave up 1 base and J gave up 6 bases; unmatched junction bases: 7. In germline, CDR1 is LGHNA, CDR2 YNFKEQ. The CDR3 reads CASSQVGLAGVDTQYF. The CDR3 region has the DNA TGTGCCAGCAGCCAAGTGGGGCTAGCGGGAGTTGATACGCAGTATTTT.

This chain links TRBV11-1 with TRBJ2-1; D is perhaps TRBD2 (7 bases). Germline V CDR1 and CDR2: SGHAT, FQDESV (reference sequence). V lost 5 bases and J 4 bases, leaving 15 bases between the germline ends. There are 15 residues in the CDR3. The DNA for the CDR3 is TGTGCCAGCAGCCCCCGGGGGGCGGAATACAATGAGCAGTTCTTC. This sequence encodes CASSPRGAEYNEQFF.

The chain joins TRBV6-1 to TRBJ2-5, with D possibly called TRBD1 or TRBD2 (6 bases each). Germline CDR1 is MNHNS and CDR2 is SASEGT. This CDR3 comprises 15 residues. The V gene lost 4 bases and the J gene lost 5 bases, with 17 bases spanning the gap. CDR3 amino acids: CASSGVTGASETQYF. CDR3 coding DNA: TGTGCCAGCAGTGGGGTAACGGGGGCATCGGAGACCCAGTACTTC.

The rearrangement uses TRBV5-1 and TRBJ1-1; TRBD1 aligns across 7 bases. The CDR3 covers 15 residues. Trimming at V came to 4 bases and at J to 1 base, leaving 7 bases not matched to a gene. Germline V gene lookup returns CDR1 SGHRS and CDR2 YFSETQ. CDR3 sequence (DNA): TGCGCCAGCAGCCTGCTAGGACAGGCGAACACTGAAGCTTTCTTT. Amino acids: CASSLLGQANTEAFF.

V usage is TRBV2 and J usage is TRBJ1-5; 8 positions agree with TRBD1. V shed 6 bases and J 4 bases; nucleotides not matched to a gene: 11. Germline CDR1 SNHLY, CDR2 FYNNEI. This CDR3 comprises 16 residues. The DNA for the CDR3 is TGTGCCAGCAGGCCACTTTACAGGGGGGTGAATCAGCCCCAGCATTTT. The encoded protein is CASRPLYRGVNQPQHF.

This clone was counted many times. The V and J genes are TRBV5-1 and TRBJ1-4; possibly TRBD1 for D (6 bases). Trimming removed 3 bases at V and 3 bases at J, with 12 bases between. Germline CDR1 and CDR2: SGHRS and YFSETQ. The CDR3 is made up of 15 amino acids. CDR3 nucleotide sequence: TGCGCCAGCAGCTGGGGCGGGGGGCCTAATGAAAAACTGTTTTTT. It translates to CASSWGGGPNEKLFF.

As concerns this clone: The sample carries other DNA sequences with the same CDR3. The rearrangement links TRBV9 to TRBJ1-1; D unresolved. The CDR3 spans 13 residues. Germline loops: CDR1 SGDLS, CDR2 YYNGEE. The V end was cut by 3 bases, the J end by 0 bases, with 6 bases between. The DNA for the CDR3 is TGTGCCAGCAGCGCCGGACTGAACACTGAAGCTTTCTTT. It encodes CASSAGLNTEAFF.